The 31 T cell receptor beta chains presented below share a single source sample, sequenced in a study of T cells expressing NK-cell markers. TCRdb reprocessed the 5' RACE reads and reports one entry per CDR3 protein, with no DNA. The table gives about 260,000 distinct CDR3 sequences; the top ten clones make up roughly 4.2% of it. The sample was blood T cells: a sorted CD56 or NKG2C T cell subset, CD4+ or CD8+ T cells, or bulk PBMC T cells (not recorded which). Receptor source: a woman between 18 and 70 years old in good health.

The chain employs TRBV18 and TRBJ1-1; TCRdb selects TRBD1, and the lack of DNA leaves this call unchecked. CDR1 KGHSH and CDR2 LQKENI come from the germline V gene. The CDR3 has 16 amino acids. The CDR3 region is CASSPDGGGSSTEAFF.

The chain is built from TRBV18 and TRBJ1-2; checking the TCRdb D call of TRBD1 is not possible without DNA. This CDR3 is built from 16 residues. Germline assignment: CDR1 KGHSH and CDR2 LQKENI. The CDR3 sequence is CASSPTRTGGDYGYTF.

V gene TRBV11-2 combines with J gene TRBJ2-3; there is no DNA to check the TCRdb D call of TRBD2. This CDR3 has 16 amino acids. In germline, CDR1 is SGHAT, CDR2 FQNNGV. The CDR3 protein is CASSFSGGGARDTQYF.

Here the CDR3 reads CSVQLVNTEAFF. The rearrangement uses TRBV29-1 and TRBJ1-1. Looked up from germline, CDR1 is SQVTM and CDR2 is ANQGSEA. This CDR3 comprises 12 residues.

V is TRBV7-2 and J is TRBJ2-3; TCRdb names TRBD2, which stays unverified in the absence of DNA. Germline V lookup: CDR1 SGHTA, CDR2 FQGNSA. CDR3 length: 18 amino acids. CDR3: CASSLAWGTSGRVDTQYF.

The chain couples TRBV14 to TRBJ1-6; TCRdb proposes TRBD1, but this gene call is untestable without DNA. This CDR3 contains 14 residues. The V gene's germline CDR1 is SGHDN and CDR2 FVKESK. CDR3 loop: CASSRTVPNSPLHF.

The chain links TRBV28 to TRBJ2-5; TCRdb lists TRBD1, though no DNA is available to test this call. Germline V gives CDR1 MDHEN, CDR2 SYDVKM. This CDR3 contains 13 residues. The CDR3 is CASKPGAEETQYF.

The chain joins TRBV29-1 to TRBJ2-1; TCRdb's D call of TRBD2 is untestable without DNA. The V gene's germline CDR1 is SQVTM and CDR2 ANQGSEA. This CDR3 spans 13 amino acids. CDR3 sequence reads: CSVGTSGYNEQFF.

This rearrangement joins TRBV19 to TRBJ1-2. CDR1 and CDR2 (germline): LNHDA, SQIVND (reference sequence). The CDR3 totals 14 residues. The CDR3 sequence is CATTPTSYNYGYTF.

The chain is built from TRBV3-1 and TRBJ1-2. Germline assignment: CDR1 LGHDT and CDR2 YNNKEL (reference sequence). The CDR3 has 15 residues. This chain's CDR3 is CASSHAGRKNYGYTF.

The CDR3 loop is CASSFELGQGARQPQHF. This chain joins TRBV12-3 or TRBV12-4 and TRBJ1-5; TCRdb outputs TRBD1, but without DNA this stays unchecked. The CDR3 consists of 17 residues.

J is TRBJ2-5 and V is TRBV29-1; TCRdb picks TRBD1, but there is no DNA to check that call. Germline-derived CDR1 and CDR2 are SQVTM and ANQGSEA. The CDR3 extends over 13 amino acids. The CDR3 protein is CSVERTGRETQYF.

The V call is TRBV20-1, the J call TRBJ2-7. The CDR3 length is 14 residues. Germline V gene lookup returns CDR1 DFQATT and CDR2 SNEGSKA (reference sequence). The CDR3: CSARSNLPSYEQYF.

The chain recombines TRBV2 with TRBJ1-5; TCRdb picks TRBD1, but there is no DNA to check that call. Germline CDR1 and CDR2: SNHLY and FYNNEI. The CDR3 covers 14 residues. CDR3 amino acids: CASSWAGGDQPQHF.

This chain connects TRBV7-3 to TRBJ1-2. CDR3 length equals 17 residues. The germline V gene has CDR1 SGHTA and CDR2 FQGTGA. CDR3: CASSLTRAGSANYGYTF. The full variable domain, with the rest looked up from reference TRBV7-3 and TRBJ1-2, is GAGVSQTPSNKVTEKGKYVELRCDPISGHTALYWYRQSLGQGPEFLIYFQGTGAADDSGLPNDRFFAVRPEGSVSTLKIQRTERGDSAVYLCASSLTRAGSANYGYTFGSGTRLTVV.

The rearrangement links TRBV5-8 to TRBJ2-5; TCRdb returns TRBD1, unconfirmable since there is no DNA. The CDR3 has 15 residues. CDR1 and CDR2 from the germline V gene are SGHTS and YDEGEE. The CDR3 sequence: CASSRGETVQETQYF.

The chain employs TRBV15 and TRBJ2-1. The CDR3 extends over 17 amino acids. Per the germline V gene, CDR1 is LNHNV and CDR2 is YYDKDF (reference sequence). The CDR3 loop reads CATSRDPTPGAYNEQFF.

This chain connects TRBV20-1 to TRBJ2-7; TCRdb returns TRBD1, unconfirmable since there is no DNA. The germline V gene has CDR1 DFQATT and CDR2 SNEGSKA (reference sequence). This CDR3 region has 14 residues. Here the CDR3 reads CSARDTQGVYEQYF.

The chain recombines TRBV4-3 with TRBJ2-3; TCRdb reports TRBD1, a call that lacks DNA to check it against. Germline values: CDR1 LGHNA, CDR2 YSLEER. CDR3 length: 16 amino acids. The CDR3 reads CASSQGGRMGTDTQYF.

The J gene is TRBJ2-3, the V gene TRBV30. Germline CDR1 is GTSNPN and CDR2 is SVGIG (reference sequence). The CDR3 has 12 residues. CDR3 sequence: CAWRPYTDTQYF.

The chain uses TRBV7-2 and TRBJ2-1; TCRdb picks TRBD2, but there is no DNA to check that call. CDR1 SGHTA and CDR2 FQGNSA come from the germline V gene. This CDR3 contains 16 residues. This CDR3 is CASSRSLAGEGNEQFF. The whole variable domain, remainder taken from reference TRBV7-2 and TRBJ2-1, is GAGVSQSPSNKVTEKGKDVELRCDPISGHTALYWYRQSLGQGLEFLIYFQGNSAPDKSGLPSDRFSAERTGGSVSTLTIQRTQQEDSAVYLCASSRSLAGEGNEQFFGPGTRLTVL.

The J gene is TRBJ1-2, the V gene TRBV29-1. The CDR3 has 13 amino acids. Germline assignment: CDR1 SQVTM and CDR2 ANQGSEA. The CDR3 sequence: CSVDSASLYGYTF.

The rearrangement links TRBV12-3 or TRBV12-4 to TRBJ2-7; TCRdb returns TRBD2, unconfirmable since there is no DNA. The CDR3 contains 15 residues. CDR3 residues: CASGVAGAGYYEQYF.

V and J are TRBV11-2 and TRBJ1-3; absent DNA, TCRdb's TRBD1 call cannot be checked. This CDR3 comprises 13 residues. Germline CDR1 reads SGHAT; CDR2 reads FQNNGV. CDR3 sequence reads: CASTTNRGNTIYF.

The chain employs TRBV2 and TRBJ2-7; TCRdb's D call of TRBD2 is untestable without DNA. Germline CDR1 and CDR2: SNHLY and FYNNEI. This CDR3 is built from 13 residues. The chain's CDR3 is CASSAALTYEQYF.

The gene calls are TRBV18 and TRBJ2-4; TCRdb proposes TRBD2, but this gene call is untestable without DNA. From germline, CDR1 is KGHSH and CDR2 LQKENI. The CDR3 covers 17 residues. The CDR3 sequence is CASSPDLAGLAKNIQYF.

The V and J genes are TRBV11-2 and TRBJ1-1; TCRdb reports TRBD1, a call that lacks DNA to check it against. The CDR3 covers 14 residues. Germline V lookup: CDR1 SGHAT, CDR2 FQNNGV. CDR3 sequence reads: CASTQGQGGTEAFF.

This chain joins TRBV18 and TRBJ1-4; TCRdb proposes TRBD1, but this gene call is untestable without DNA. This CDR3 comprises 14 residues. CDR1 KGHSH and CDR2 LQKENI come from the germline V gene. The CDR3 spells CASSKDRGPEKLFF.

This sequence joins TRBV7-3 and TRBJ2-1; the D call of TRBD2 rests on TCRdb alone, since no DNA is present to check it. The CDR3 contains 15 residues. Germline CDR1 SGHTA, CDR2 FQGTGA. The CDR3 protein is CASSLRPGPRDEQFF.

V and J are TRBV3-1 and TRBJ2-4; with no DNA, the TCRdb D assignment of TRBD2 cannot be verified. Looked up from germline, CDR1 is LGHDT and CDR2 is YNNKEL (reference sequence). The CDR3 contains 15 residues. The CDR3 region is CASSQEGPRPSIQYF.

This sequence joins TRBV11-2 and TRBJ1-4; the TRBD1 assignment by TCRdb is unverifiable without DNA. This CDR3 comprises 18 residues. The germline V gene has CDR1 SGHAT and CDR2 FQNNGV. CDR3 amino acids: CASSPRTGLGPTNEKLFF. The complete variable domain, with remaining parts taken from reference TRBV11-2 and TRBJ1-4, reads EAGVAQSPRYKIIEKRQSVAFWCNPISGHATLYWYQQILGQGPKLLIQFQNNGVVDDSQLPKDRFSAERLKGVDSTLKIQPAKLEDSAVYLCASSPRTGLGPTNEKLFFGSGTQLSVL.